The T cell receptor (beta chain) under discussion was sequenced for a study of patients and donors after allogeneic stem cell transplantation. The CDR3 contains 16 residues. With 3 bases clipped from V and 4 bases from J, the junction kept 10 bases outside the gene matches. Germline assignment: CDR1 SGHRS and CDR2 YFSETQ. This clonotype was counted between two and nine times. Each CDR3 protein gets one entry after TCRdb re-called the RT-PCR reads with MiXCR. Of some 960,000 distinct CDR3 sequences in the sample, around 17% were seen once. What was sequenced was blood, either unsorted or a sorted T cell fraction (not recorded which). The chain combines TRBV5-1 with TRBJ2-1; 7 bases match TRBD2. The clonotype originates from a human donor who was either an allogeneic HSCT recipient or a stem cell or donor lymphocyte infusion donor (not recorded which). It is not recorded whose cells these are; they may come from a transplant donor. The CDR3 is CASSYSGPGAYNEQFF. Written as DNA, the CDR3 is TGCGCCAGCAGCTATAGCGGGCCTGGAGCATACAATGAGCAGTTCTTC.